This TCR beta chain was sequenced in a study of shared clonotypes between healthy human individuals. On the study more broadly: Aged 18 to 49, the donors were a couple of women and a few men.

Note on this clone: The same CDR3 arises from other DNA sequences in this sample as well.

Donors, healthy HIV-negative adults, lacked recent acute infections or vaccinations. As processed by the authors: ImmunoSEQ gave junction-only sequences without quality scores, so filtering differed. Generated by immunoSEQ multiplex PCR, the TCRdb table keeps only in-frame clones and is missing some. That table furnishes V, J and clone size, whereas the DNA furnished D and trimming. The repertoire holds about a million clones, with roughly 70% as singletons. This receptor was obtained from a young man in good health. Sequences were obtained from memory CD4+ T cells sorted from blood. Subset of the sample: CD45RA-negative fraction.

CDR3 sequence (DNA): TGTGCCAGCAGCCGCCCAACAGGGGATCGAGAGACCCAGTACTTC. Its translation is CASSRPTGDRETQYF. The V gene is TRBV5-4, the J gene TRBJ2-5; 7 bases map to TRBD1. Trimming took 4 bases from V and 4 from J; bases not matched to a gene: 10. CDR1 and CDR2 from the germline V gene are SGHNT and YYREEE (reference sequence). CDR3 length: 15 amino acids.